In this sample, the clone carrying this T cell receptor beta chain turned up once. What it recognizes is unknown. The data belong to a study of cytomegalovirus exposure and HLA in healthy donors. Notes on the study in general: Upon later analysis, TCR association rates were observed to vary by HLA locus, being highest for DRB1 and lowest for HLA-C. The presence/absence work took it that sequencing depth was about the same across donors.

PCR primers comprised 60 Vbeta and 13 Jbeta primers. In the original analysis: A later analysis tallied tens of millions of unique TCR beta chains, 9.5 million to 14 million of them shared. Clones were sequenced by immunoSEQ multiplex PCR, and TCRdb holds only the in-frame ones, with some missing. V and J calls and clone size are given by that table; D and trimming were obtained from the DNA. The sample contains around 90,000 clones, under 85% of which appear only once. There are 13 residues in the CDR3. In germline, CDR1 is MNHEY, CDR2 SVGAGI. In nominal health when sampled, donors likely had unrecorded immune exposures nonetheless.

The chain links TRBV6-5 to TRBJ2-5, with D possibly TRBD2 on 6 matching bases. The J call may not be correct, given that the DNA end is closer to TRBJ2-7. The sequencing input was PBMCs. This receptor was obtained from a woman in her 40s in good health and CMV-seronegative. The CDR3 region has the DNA TGTGCCAGCAGTTACTTACGGGGGTCCGAGCAGTACTTC. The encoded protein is CASSYLRGSEQYF.